These 4 T cell receptor beta chains came from one sample sequenced in a study of OX40 agonist ivuxolimab in advanced cancers. Clones were sequenced by immunoSEQ multiplex PCR, and TCRdb holds only the in-frame ones, with some missing. The sample includes 65,000 to 80,000 clones, 80% to 90% of them seen just once. The specimen was CD4+ or CD8+ T cells sorted from blood, collected in a trial of the OX40 agonist ivuxolimab. These receptor sequences come from an adult with an advanced solid tumor such as melanoma, head and neck, liver or kidney cancer.

The CDR3 DNA reads as TGCGCCAGCAGCTTGGGAGGGGAAGAGACCCAGTACTTC. As protein: CASSLGGEETQYF. The rearrangement uses TRBV5-1 and TRBJ2-5; D possibly matches TRBD1 or TRBD2 (5 bases each). This CDR3 has 13 residues. CDR1 and CDR2 from the germline V gene are SGHRS and YFSETQ. V was trimmed by 0 bases and J by 3 bases, leaving 6 bases between them.

The chain couples TRBV11-3 to TRBJ1-1; the match to TRBD1 covers 7 bases. V trimming: 5 bases; J trimming: 0 bases; junction bases outside the gene matches: 9. Germline loops: CDR1 SGHNT, CDR2 YENEEA. This CDR3 contains 16 residues. The CDR3 loop is CASSPTTTGLNTEAFF. The CDR3 DNA sequence: TGTGCCAGCAGCCCCACAACGACAGGGCTGAACACTGAAGCTTTCTTT.

The chain uses TRBV5-4 and TRBJ2-7, with D hard to call. Trimming pared 4 bases from V and 2 bases from J, leaving 16 bases between. The V gene's germline CDR1 is SGHNT and CDR2 YYREEE (reference sequence). CDR3 length equals 15 residues. The CDR3 spells CASSPLSADTYEQYF. In nucleotides, the CDR3 is TGTGCCAGCAGCCCCCTTTCGGCAGACACCTACGAGCAGTACTTC.

The table lists this clone with a count of one. The V gene is TRBV21-1, the J gene TRBJ2-7; no DNA check was done on the table's D call, TRBD2. TRBV21-1 is an annotated pseudogene. The CDR3 is made up of 19 amino acids. The chain's CDR3 is CASSAQNCRGLAVNYEQYF. The CDR3 DNA is TGTGCCAGCAGCGCACAAAATTGTAGGGGACTAGCGGTGAACTACGAGCAGTACTTC.